This passage covers 22 T cell receptor beta chains from one sample sequenced in a study of T cells in Graves' hyperthyroidism and ophthalmopathy. Amplification targeted TCR beta CDR3 regions from RNA transcripts. A first-round RT-PCR of the TCR CDR3 used the HTBI primer set. One entry per CDR3 protein, called by TCRdb with MiXCR from the multiplex PCR reads. Here the sample spans some 620,000 distinct CDR3 sequences, under 20% being singletons. The sample was blood. These receptors all stem from a woman aged 25-40 years with Graves' hyperthyroidism.

The J gene is TRBJ2-2, the V gene TRBV28; 7 nucleotides agree with TRBD2. The CDR3 has 15 amino acids. The ends lost 5 bases at V and 6 bases at J; junction bases unmatched: 9. Germline-derived CDR1 and CDR2 are MDHEN and SYDVKM. CDR3 amino acids: CASSAQGRVSGELFF. CDR3 nucleotide sequence: TGTGCCAGCAGTGCCCAAGGGAGGGTTTCCGGGGAGCTGTTTTTT. The whole variable domain, filled in from reference TRBV28 and TRBJ2-2, reads DVKVTQSSRYLVKRTGEKVFLECVQDMDHENMFWYRQDPGLGLRLIYFSYDVKMKEKGDIPEGYSVSREKKERFSLILESASTNQTSMYLCASSAQGRVSGELFFGEGSRLTVL.

This clonotype occurred many times. The rearrangement links TRBV20-1 to TRBJ2-5, with TRBD2 as a possible D gene (5 bases). Trimming pared 0 bases from V and 0 bases from J, leaving 11 bases between. The CDR3 contains 15 residues. Germline V CDR1 and CDR2: DFQATT, SNEGSKA (reference sequence). The CDR3 here is CSARDRTGNQETQYF. The CDR3 nucleotides are TGCAGTGCTAGAGATCGAACCGGGAACCAAGAGACCCAGTACTTC.

This clonotype was found many times. This chain links TRBV30 with TRBJ2-3, with D hard to call. Germline V gene data show CDR1 as GTSNPN and CDR2 as SVGIG (reference sequence). Trimming took 0 bases from V and 4 from J, leaving 5 bases between them. This CDR3 has 12 amino acids. CDR3 in amino acids: CAWSVVSDTQYF. The CDR3 nucleotides are TGTGCCTGGAGTGTAGTGTCAGATACGCAGTATTTT.

This clonotype was recorded a few times. The chain carries TRBV30 and TRBJ2-7; tentative D call: TRBD2 (5 bases). The V end lost 1 base, the J end lost 5 bases, and 12 bases lay between the germline ends. The germline gives CDR1 GTSNPN, CDR2 SVGIG (reference sequence). The CDR3 length is 13 residues. The CDR3 coding sequence is TGTGCCTGGAGTGCAAGCTCCGGGGACGAGCAGTACTTC. It specifies CAWSASSGDEQYF. Together with reference TRBV30 and TRBJ2-7, the CDR3 gives the full variable domain: SQTIHQWPATLVQPVGSPLSLECTVEGTSNPNLYWYRQAAGRGLQLLFYSVGIGQISSEVPQNLSASRPQDRQFILSSKKLLLSDSGFYLCAWSASSGDEQYFGPGTRLTVT.

Turning to this clonotype: At one end the junction does not follow the germline gene, possibly because of a read error. V gene TRBV7-6 combines with J gene TRBJ2-1, with D unclear. The CDR3 runs to 13 residues. CDR1 is SGHVS and CDR2 is FNYEAQ in the germline V gene. The CDR3 is CASSPNTYNGQFF. The DNA for the CDR3 is TGTGCCAGCAGCCCTAACACCTACAATGGGCAGTTCTTC.

This clonotype was observed a few times. A much bigger clone sits one base away, suggesting this may be a read error. This chain connects TRBV27 to TRBJ2-1; 9 positions agree with TRBD2. Germline lookup yields CDR1 MNHEY and CDR2 SMNVEV (reference sequence). The CDR3 loop spans 16 amino acids. The CDR3 protein is CASSSLTSGSYNEQLF. In nucleotides, the CDR3 is TGTGCCAGCAGTTCATTGACTAGCGGCTCCTACAATGAGCAGCTCTTC.

The chain couples TRBV5-1 to TRBJ1-4; possible D gene TRBD1, 6 bases. The CDR3 is made up of 14 amino acids. Germline assignment: CDR1 SGHRS and CDR2 YFSETQ. V was pared by 4 bases and J by 8 bases, with 15 bases between. For the CDR3, the DNA is TGCGCCAGCAGCGACCCACAGGGAGGGGAAAAACTGTTTTTT. It codes for CASSDPQGGEKLFF.

In this sample, this clonotype turned up many times. The chain combines TRBV7-2 with TRBJ2-7; D remains unclear. CDR3 size: 12 residues. CDR1 is SGHTA and CDR2 is FQGNSA in the germline V gene. Trimming left V 8 bases short and J 3 bases short, with 11 bases between. The CDR3 DNA reads TGTGCCAGCTCAGAGGCTTTCTACGAGCAGTACTTC. It is translated as CASSEAFYEQYF.

In its sample, this clonotype was seen many times. The rearrangement uses TRBV28 and TRBJ2-7; D unclear. Germline V CDR1 and CDR2: MDHEN, SYDVKM. V was shortened by 8 bases and J by 3 bases, with 8 bases between the two germline ends. The CDR3 spans 11 residues. The CDR3 DNA reads TGTGCCAGCCGCATGCACTACGAGCAGTACTTC. This translates into CASRMHYEQYF.

CDR3 sequence: CSAALTPGQGKAFF. The CDR3 DNA is TGCAGTGCCGCCCTCACGCCGGGACAGGGGAAAGCTTTCTTT. V is TRBV20-1 and J is TRBJ1-1; 10 bases are shared with TRBD1. The V and J ends lost 6 bases and 9 bases, in that order; junction bases with no gene match: 13. CDR1 DFQATT and CDR2 SNEGSKA come from the germline V gene (reference sequence). This CDR3 region has 14 residues.

Notes on this clonotype: Being one base from a much bigger clone, this may be a read error. The chain has TRBV3-1 and TRBJ2-2, with a weak D call TRBD2 (6 bases). CDR1 is LGHDT, CDR2 YNNKEL, per germline (reference sequence). This CDR3 contains 13 residues. CDR3 coding DNA: TGTACCAGCAGCCGACTAGACACCGGGGAGCTGTTTTTT. It is translated as CTSSRLDTGELFF.

The chain recombines TRBV11-2 with TRBJ1-1, with D perhaps matching TRBD1 (5 bases). Deletions cut 8 bases from V and 3 bases from J, with 13 bases between. Per the germline V gene, CDR1 is SGHAT and CDR2 is FQNNGV. The length of the CDR3 is 13 residues. The CDR3 spells CASRRVRDTEAFF. The DNA for the CDR3 is TGTGCCAGCCGCAGGGTAAGGGACACTGAAGCTTTCTTT.

This clonotype was seen repeatedly, ten times or more. The CDR3 loop is CASSSTLSGNTIYF. The CDR3, as DNA: TGTGCCAGCAGTTCGACACTCTCTGGAAACACCATATATTTT. The chain is built from TRBV12-3 or TRBV12-4 and TRBJ1-3; the D is unclear. With 4 bases removed from V and 0 bases from J, the gap between germline ends came to 7 bases. The CDR3 has 14 amino acids.

This clonotype has ten or more counts. The chain recombines TRBV28 with TRBJ2-1; 11 positions agree with TRBD2. The length of the CDR3 is 18 residues. Germline CDR1 reads MDHEN; CDR2 reads SYDVKM. The ends lost 3 bases at V and 0 bases at J; junction bases unmatched: 7. As DNA, the CDR3 is TGTGCCAGCAGTTTGGAACTAGCGGGAGTTACCTCCTACAATGAGCAGTTCTTC. Its protein product is CASSLELAGVTSYNEQFF.

This clonotype was observed at least ten times. This chain connects TRBV6-2 or TRBV6-3 to TRBJ2-3; no definite D call. The CDR3 has 15 residues. The germline V gene encodes CDR1 MNHEY and CDR2 SVGEGT. V shed 7 bases and J shed 2 bases, with 16 bases lying between them. This chain's CDR3 is CASTTFLSHTDTQYF. CDR3 in DNA: TGTGCCAGCACTACTTTCCTCTCGCACACAGATACGCAGTATTTT.

This clonotype was counted many times. The V and J genes are TRBV4-2 and TRBJ1-1, with TRBD1 identical over 9 bases. The CDR3 contains 15 residues. The J segment lost 4 bases and the V segment lost 1 base, leaving 4 bases of the junction unmatched. The germline V gene encodes CDR1 LGHNA and CDR2 YNFKEQ. CDR3 protein: CASSQAGTGPTEAFF. DNA for the CDR3: TGTGCCAGCAGCCAAGCCGGGACAGGGCCCACTGAAGCTTTCTTT.

This clonotype turned up a few times. The chain is built from TRBV6-1 and TRBJ1-1; tentative D call: TRBD1 (5 bases). The germline V and J ends were trimmed by 2 bases and 4 bases, with 14 bases remaining between them. Germline CDR1 reads MNHNS; CDR2 reads SASEGT. This CDR3 is built from 15 residues. CDR3 amino acids: CASSEKLQEGTEAFF. The DNA for the CDR3 is TGTGCCAGCAGTGAAAAACTACAGGAGGGCACTGAAGCTTTCTTT.

The gene calls are TRBV27 and TRBJ1-1; D is unresolved. V dropped 4 bases and J dropped 7 bases, with 10 bases sitting between them. From germline, CDR1 is MNHEY and CDR2 SMNVEV (reference sequence). This CDR3 spans 12 amino acids. CDR3 sequence: CASSSAGVEAFF. The DNA for the CDR3 is TGTGCCAGCAGTTCGGCCGGGGTTGAAGCTTTCTTT.

This clonotype was recorded a few times. This rearrangement joins TRBV5-4 to TRBJ1-2, with 9 bases aligning to TRBD1. CDR1 is SGHNT, CDR2 YYREEE, per germline (reference sequence). The CDR3 is 14 amino acids. Trimming at V came to 0 bases and at J to 7 bases, leaving 4 bases not matched to a gene. In nucleotides, the CDR3 is TGTGCCAGCAGCTTGGGGACAGGGGCTGTTGGCTACACCTTC. This encodes CASSLGTGAVGYTF.

The chain carries TRBV19 and TRBJ2-5; tentatively, D is TRBD1 (6 bases). Trimming removed 4 bases from V and 2 bases from J, with 11 bases in between. Germline-derived CDR1 and CDR2 are LNHDA and SQIVND (reference sequence). The CDR3 totals 14 residues. Written as DNA, the CDR3 is TGTGCCAGTAGTACCCAGGGGCCTCAAGAGACCCAGTACTTC. It encodes CASSTQGPQETQYF.

There are many counts of this clonotype. The V and J genes are TRBV6-1 and TRBJ2-7, with D uncertain. The CDR3 covers 13 residues. CDR1 and CDR2 from the germline V gene are MNHNS and SASEGT. Trimming stripped 2 bases from V and 3 bases from J, with 8 bases between. The CDR3 loop is CASSERRVYEQYF. The DNA of the CDR3 is TGTGCCAGCAGTGAAAGAAGGGTCTACGAGCAGTACTTC.

This clonotype was counted between two and nine times. The rearrangement uses TRBV29-1 and TRBJ2-1, with D perhaps TRBD2 (5 bases). The CDR3 covers 13 residues. The germline CDR1 and CDR2 sequences are SQVTM and ANQGSEA. V was clipped by 7 bases and J by 3 bases, with 13 bases between them. CDR3: CSAATLDYNEQFF. The CDR3 nucleotides are TGCAGCGCTGCCACACTAGACTACAATGAGCAGTTCTTC.